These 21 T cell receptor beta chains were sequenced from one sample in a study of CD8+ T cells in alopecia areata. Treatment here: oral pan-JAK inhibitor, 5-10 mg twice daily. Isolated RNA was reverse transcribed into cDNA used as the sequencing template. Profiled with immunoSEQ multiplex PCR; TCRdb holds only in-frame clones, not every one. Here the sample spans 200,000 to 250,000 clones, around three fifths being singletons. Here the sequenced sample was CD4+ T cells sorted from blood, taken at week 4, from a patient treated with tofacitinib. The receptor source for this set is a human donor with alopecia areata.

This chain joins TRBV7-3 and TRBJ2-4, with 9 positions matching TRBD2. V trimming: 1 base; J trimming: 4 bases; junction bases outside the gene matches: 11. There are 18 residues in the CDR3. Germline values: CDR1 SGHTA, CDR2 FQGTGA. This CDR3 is CASSLRAEQRGAKNIQYF. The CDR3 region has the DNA TGTGCCAGCAGCTTAAGAGCCGAACAGCGGGGGGCAAAAAACATTCAGTACTTC.

CDR3 residues: CATSRDRTSAFF. DNA for the CDR3: TGTGCCACCAGCAGAGATCGGACTAGCGCTTTCTTT. The chain joins TRBV15 to TRBJ1-1; the D is unclear. CDR3 length: 12 residues. Germline V gene lookup returns CDR1 LNHNV and CDR2 YYDKDF (reference sequence). V lost 0 bases and J 11 bases, leaving 10 bases between the germline ends.

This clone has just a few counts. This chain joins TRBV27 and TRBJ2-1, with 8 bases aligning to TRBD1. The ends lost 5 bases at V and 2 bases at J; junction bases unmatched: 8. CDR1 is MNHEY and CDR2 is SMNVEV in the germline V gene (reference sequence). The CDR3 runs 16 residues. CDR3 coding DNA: TGTGCCAGCAGTACGCGGACAGGGTCAACCTACAATGAGCAGTTCTTC. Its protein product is CASSTRTGSTYNEQFF.

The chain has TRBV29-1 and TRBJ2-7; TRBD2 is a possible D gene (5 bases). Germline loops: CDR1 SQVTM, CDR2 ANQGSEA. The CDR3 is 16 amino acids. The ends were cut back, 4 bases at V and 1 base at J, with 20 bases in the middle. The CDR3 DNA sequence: TGCAGCGTTGTGGGTCTCGAAACTAGTCCTTCCTACGAGCAGTACTTC. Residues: CSVVGLETSPSYEQYF.

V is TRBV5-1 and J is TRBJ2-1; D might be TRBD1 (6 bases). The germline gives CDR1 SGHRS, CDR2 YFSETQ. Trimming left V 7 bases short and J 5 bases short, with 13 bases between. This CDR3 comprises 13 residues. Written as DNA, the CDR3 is TGCGCCAGCGGACAGAGGAATGACAATGAGCAGTTCTTC. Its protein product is CASGQRNDNEQFF.

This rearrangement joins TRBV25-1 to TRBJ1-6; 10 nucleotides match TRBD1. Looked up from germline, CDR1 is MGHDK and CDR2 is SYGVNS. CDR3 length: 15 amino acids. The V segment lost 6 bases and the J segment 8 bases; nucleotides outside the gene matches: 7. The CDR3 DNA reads TGTGCCAGCAGCTGGACAGGGGGTTTAGATTCACCCCTCCACTTT. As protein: CASSWTGGLDSPLHF.

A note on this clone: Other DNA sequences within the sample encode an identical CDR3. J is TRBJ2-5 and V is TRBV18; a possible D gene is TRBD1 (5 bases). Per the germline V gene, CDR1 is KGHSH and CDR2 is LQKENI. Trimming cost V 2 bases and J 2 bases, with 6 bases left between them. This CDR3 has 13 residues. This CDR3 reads CASSPGAQETQYF. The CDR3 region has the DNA TGTGCCAGCTCACCAGGGGCACAAGAGACCCAGTACTTC.

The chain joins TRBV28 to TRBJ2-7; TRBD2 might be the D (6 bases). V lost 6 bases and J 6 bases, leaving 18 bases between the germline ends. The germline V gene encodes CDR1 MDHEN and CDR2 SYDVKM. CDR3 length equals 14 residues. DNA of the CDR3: TGTGCCAGCAGCCTCCCAGGGAGGTTGTTCGAGCAGTACTTC. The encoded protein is CASSLPGRLFEQYF.

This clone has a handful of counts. As DNA, the CDR3 is TGTGCCATCCGACAGGGAAGGACGGAAGAAAAACTGTTTTTT. It codes for CAIRQGRTEEKLFF. This chain links TRBV10-3 with TRBJ1-4, with 7 bases matching TRBD1. The J segment lost 8 bases and the V segment lost 8 bases, leaving 11 bases of the junction unmatched. The CDR3 loop spans 14 amino acids. In germline, CDR1 is ENHRY, CDR2 SYGVKD.

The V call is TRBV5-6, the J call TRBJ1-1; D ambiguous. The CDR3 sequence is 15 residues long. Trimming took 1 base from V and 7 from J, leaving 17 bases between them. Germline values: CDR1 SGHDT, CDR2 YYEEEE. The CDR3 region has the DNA TGTGCCAGCAGCTTGCGGGCCGGAGGGTACAGTGAAGCTTTCTTT. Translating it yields CASSLRAGGYSEAFF.

CDR3 in DNA: TGCGCCAGCAGCCAACGGCCGAACACCGGGGAGCTGTTTTTT. Its protein is CASSQRPNTGELFF. The chain recombines TRBV4-3 with TRBJ2-2; no reliable D call. V lost 2 bases and J 0 bases, leaving 4 bases between the germline ends. In germline, CDR1 is LGHNA, CDR2 YSLEER. This CDR3 is built from 14 residues.

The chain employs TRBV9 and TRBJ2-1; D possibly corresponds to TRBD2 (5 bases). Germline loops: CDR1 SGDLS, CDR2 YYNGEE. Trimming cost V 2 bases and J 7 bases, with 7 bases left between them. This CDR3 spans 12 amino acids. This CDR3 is CASSVSGNEQFF. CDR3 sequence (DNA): TGTGCCAGCAGCGTCTCGGGGAATGAGCAGTTCTTC.

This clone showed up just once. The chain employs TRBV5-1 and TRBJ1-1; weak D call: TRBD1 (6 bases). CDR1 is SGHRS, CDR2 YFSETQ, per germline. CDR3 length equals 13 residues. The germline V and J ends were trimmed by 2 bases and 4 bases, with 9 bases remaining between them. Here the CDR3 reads CASSFGQSTEAFF. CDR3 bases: TGCGCCAGCAGCTTCGGACAGTCCACTGAAGCTTTCTTT.

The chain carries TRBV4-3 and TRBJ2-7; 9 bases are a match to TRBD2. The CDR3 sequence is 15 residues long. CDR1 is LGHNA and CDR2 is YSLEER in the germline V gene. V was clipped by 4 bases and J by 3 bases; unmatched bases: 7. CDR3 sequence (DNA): TGCGCCAGCAGCCCCCGTAGCGGGGGCCTCTACGAGCAGTACTTC. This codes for CASSPRSGGLYEQYF.

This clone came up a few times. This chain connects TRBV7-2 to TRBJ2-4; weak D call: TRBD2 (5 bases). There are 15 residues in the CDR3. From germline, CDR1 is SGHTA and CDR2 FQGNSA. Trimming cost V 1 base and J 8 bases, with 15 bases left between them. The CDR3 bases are TGTGCCAGCAGCTTAGTAGCGAGTGGCAGTGACATTCAGTACTTC. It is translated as CASSLVASGSDIQYF.

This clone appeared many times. In nucleotides, the CDR3 is TGTGCCAGCAGTGACCGGGCCTCGGGGGATACGCAGTATTTT. Protein sequence: CASSDRASGDTQYF. This chain links TRBV2 with TRBJ2-3, with D perhaps TRBD2 (5 bases). The CDR3 length is 14 residues. Trimming stripped 3 bases from V and 6 bases from J, with 13 bases between. The germline V gene encodes CDR1 SNHLY and CDR2 FYNNEI. The whole variable domain, filled in from reference TRBV2 and TRBJ2-3, reads EPEVTQTPSHQVTQMGQEVILRCVPISNHLYFYWYRQILGQKVEFLVSFYNNEISEKSEIFDDQFSVERPDGSNFTLKIRSTKLEDSAMYFCASSDRASGDTQYFGPGTRLTVL.

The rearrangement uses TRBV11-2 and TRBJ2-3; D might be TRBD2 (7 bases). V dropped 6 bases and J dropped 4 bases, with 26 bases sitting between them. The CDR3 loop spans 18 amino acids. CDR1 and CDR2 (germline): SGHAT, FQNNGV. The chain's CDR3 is CASRQIAGGRRKADTQYF. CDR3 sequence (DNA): TGTGCCAGCAGACAAATCGCCGGGGGGCGGCGTAAGGCAGATACGCAGTATTTT.

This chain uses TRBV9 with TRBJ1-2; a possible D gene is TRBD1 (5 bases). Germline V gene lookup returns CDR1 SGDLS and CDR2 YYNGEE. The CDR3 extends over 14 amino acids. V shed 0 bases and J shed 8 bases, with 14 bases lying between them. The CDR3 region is CASSVAPGTVGYTF. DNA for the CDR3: TGTGCCAGCAGCGTAGCTCCAGGGACGGTGGGCTACACCTTC.

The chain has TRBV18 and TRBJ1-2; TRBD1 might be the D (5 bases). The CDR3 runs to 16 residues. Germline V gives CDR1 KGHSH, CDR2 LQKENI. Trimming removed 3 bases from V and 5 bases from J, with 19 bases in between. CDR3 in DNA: TGTGCCAGCTCACCCACAGCGGGGACCATCAATTATGGCTACACCTTC. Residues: CASSPTAGTINYGYTF.

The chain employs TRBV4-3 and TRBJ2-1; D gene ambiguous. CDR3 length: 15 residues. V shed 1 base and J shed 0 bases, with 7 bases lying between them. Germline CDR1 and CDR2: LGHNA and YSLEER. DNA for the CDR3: TGCGCCAGCAGCCAAGGAAAAGGCTCCTACAATGAGCAGTTCTTC. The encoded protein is CASSQGKGSYNEQFF.

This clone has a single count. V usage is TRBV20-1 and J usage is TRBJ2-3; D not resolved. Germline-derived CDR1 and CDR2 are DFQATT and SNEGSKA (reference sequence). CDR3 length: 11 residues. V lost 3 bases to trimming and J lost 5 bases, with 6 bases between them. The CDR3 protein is CSARTRDTQYF. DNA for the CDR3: TGCAGTGCTAGGACTCGAGATACGCAGTATTTT.